The source of this TCR beta chain is a study of CD8 T cells in Susac syndrome. Reverse transcription of roughly 0.5 to 1 ug RNA was carried out with random hexamers. With immunoSEQ multiplex PCR, TCR beta CDR3 was amplified across 54 Vbeta and 13 Jbeta. TCRdb recomputed calls from the immunoSEQ multiplex PCR reads with MiXCR, one row per CDR3 protein. This table has about 400,000 distinct CDR3 sequences, more than 80% appearing once. Sequencing of TCR beta was undertaken in CD8+ and CD4+ T cells derived from blood. Control patients had untreated stable or active relapsing-remitting multiple sclerosis by revised McDonald criteria. FACS was used to enrich TEMRA cells, whereas the CD8+ and CD4+ T cells were obtained by negative isolation. This sequence originates from a human donor with multiple sclerosis. Sequencing was carried out using CD8+ T cells from PBMCs.

The CDR3 loop reads CASSESGGSTEDLYGYTF. The CDR3 region has the DNA TGCGCCAGCAGTGAGTCGGGTGGATCCACCGAGGATCTGTATGGCTACACCTTC. The V call is TRBV10-2, the J call TRBJ1-2, with D unclear. From germline, CDR1 is WSHSY and CDR2 SAAADI. This CDR3 has 18 amino acids. V was pared by 0 bases and J by 5 bases, with 22 bases between.